This entry is about one T cell receptor beta chain. Its target is not known. The data belong to a study of T cell repertoires in cytomegalovirus infection. Study-level background: Public TCR beta signatures indicated both CMV infection and matching HLA type.

Study-level points and caveats: The cumulative frequency of public TCR beta families identified carriers of CMV plus the relevant HLA.

MiXCR, run by TCRdb on the reads, gives a single entry per CDR3 protein. Among nearly 700,000 distinct CDR3 sequences, around 35% were seen once, and the ten largest hold 15% to 20%. Germline lookup yields CDR1 MNHEY and CDR2 SVGAGI. The CDR3 runs to 14 residues. With 6 bases removed from V and 4 bases from J, the gap between germline ends came to 15 bases. This specimen consisted of cultured PBMCs, obtained from culture after CMV antigen stimulation. This sequence was found in a human donor in good health (CMV status not recorded). Some clones in this sample may be carry-over from other donors' samples. This chain connects TRBV6-5 to TRBJ1-1, with D unclear. The CDR3 is CASSPREYSTEAFF. The CDR3 DNA sequence: TGTGCCAGCAGCCCCCGGGAATACTCCACTGAAGCTTTCTTT.